What follows are 10 T cell receptor beta chains derived from one specimen sequenced in a study of cytomegalovirus exposure and HLA in healthy donors (dated by TCRdb to between 2016 and 2019). The library was built by means of the immunoSEQ multiplex PCR assay. The multiplex PCR relied on a mix of 60 forward primers for TCR Vbeta segments and 13 reverse primers for TCR Jbeta segments. TCRdb limited this immuneACCESS table to in-frame rearrangements with V and J called. A share of clones is missing; checked studies link under half to unresolved V genes, and the rest is unexplained. For this sample, the table gives about 200,000 clones. The leading ten clones occupy roughly 1.1% of the sample. Sequencing was performed on PBMCs. These receptors originate from a girl under 10 years old in good health and CMV-seropositive.

The V gene is TRBV2, the J gene TRBJ2-1; TRBD1 aligns across 8 bases. The junction had 6 bases not matched to a gene; V was cut back by 4 bases and J by 7 bases. CDR1 SNHLY and CDR2 FYNNEI come from the germline V gene. CDR3 length: 14 amino acids. CDR3 DNA sequence: TGTGCCAGCAGTGGCCGGGACAGGAGGAATGAGCAGTTCTTC. Translation gives CASSGRDRRNEQFF. The full variable domain, in which reference TRBV2 and TRBJ2-1 provide the parts outside the CDR3, is EPEVTQTPSHQVTQMGQEVILRCVPISNHLYFYWYRQILGQKVEFLVSFYNNEISEKSEIFDDQFSVERPDGSNFTLKIRSTKLEDSAMYFCASSGRDRRNEQFFGPGTRLTVL.

The chain recombines TRBV18 with TRBJ2-7, with TRBD1 matching over 11 bases. J was trimmed by 4 bases and V by 9 bases; bases with no gene match: 5. Germline V gene lookup returns CDR1 KGHSH and CDR2 LQKENI. CDR3 length equals 13 residues. CDR3 protein: CASRGQGAYEQYF. The CDR3 DNA reads as TGTGCCAGTCGCGGACAGGGGGCTTACGAGCAGTACTTC.

The chain combines TRBV7-2 with TRBJ2-7; D is possibly TRBD1 (5 bases). Trimming pared 1 base from V and 6 bases from J, leaving 13 bases between. The germline V gene has CDR1 SGHTA and CDR2 FQGNSA. The CDR3 is 14 amino acids. CDR3 protein: CASSLGAGYLEQYF. CDR3 bases: TGTGCCAGCAGCTTAGGGGCAGGGTATCTCGAGCAGTACTTC.

The V and J genes are TRBV29-1 and TRBJ2-7, with 9 bases identical to TRBD1. The V gene end was trimmed by 6 bases and the J gene end by 2 bases; junction bases not matched to a gene: 5. Germline CDR1 and CDR2: SQVTM and ANQGSEA. The CDR3 runs to 13 residues. CDR3 loop: CSVTRDRAYEQYF. The CDR3 DNA reads TGCAGCGTAACCCGGGACAGGGCCTACGAGCAGTACTTC.

The gene calls are TRBV7-2 and TRBJ1-2; weak D call: TRBD1 (5 bases). There are 13 residues in the CDR3. Germline V gene data show CDR1 as SGHTA and CDR2 as FQGNSA. The ends were cut back, 1 base at V and 8 bases at J, with 11 bases in the middle. The CDR3 is CASSLVTVKGYTF. CDR3 nucleotides: TGTGCCAGCAGCTTAGTGACAGTCAAAGGCTACACCTTC.

The rearrangement links TRBV19 to TRBJ2-5, with 14 bases fitting TRBD2. Trimming took 6 bases from V and 5 from J; bases not matched to a gene: 8. The CDR3 has 16 amino acids. CDR1 is LNHDA and CDR2 is SQIVND in the germline V gene (reference sequence). CDR3 bases: TGTGCCAGTAGCAAGGGACTAGCGGGAGTCATGGAGACCCAGTACTTC. Amino acids: CASSKGLAGVMETQYF.

The rearrangement joins TRBV10-3 to TRBJ1-1, with D uncertain. The CDR3 spans 13 residues. Trimming removed 10 bases from V and 1 base from J, with 13 bases in between. Germline V lookup: CDR1 ENHRY, CDR2 SYGVKD. CDR3 protein: CAKSRAPNTEAFF. The CDR3 coding sequence is TGTGCCAAGTCGAGGGCCCCGAACACTGAAGCTTTCTTT.

The chain couples TRBV5-6 to TRBJ1-5, with a weak D call TRBD1 (6 bases). The V gene's germline CDR1 is SGHDT and CDR2 YYEEEE. V gave up 3 bases and J gave up 5 bases, with 15 bases separating them. The CDR3 covers 15 residues. The CDR3 region is CASSSEQGPHQPQHF. DNA of the CDR3: TGTGCCAGCAGCTCGGAACAGGGACCTCATCAGCCCCAGCATTTT.

The chain joins TRBV2 to TRBJ2-1; TRBD2 aligns across 8 bases. Germline assignment: CDR1 SNHLY and CDR2 FYNNEI. Trimming cost V 7 bases and J 8 bases; bases outside gene matches: 16. The CDR3 has 16 residues. DNA of the CDR3: TGTGCCAGCACCCCGATTCATAGCGGGATGAGCGATGAGCAGTTCTTC. Its translation is CASTPIHSGMSDEQFF.

The chain carries TRBV29-1 and TRBJ2-3, with a weak D call TRBD2 (5 bases). Trimming pared 4 bases from V and 6 bases from J, leaving 14 bases between. The CDR3 covers 13 residues. In germline, CDR1 is SQVTM, CDR2 ANQGSEA. CDR3 in amino acids: CSVALGAADTQYF. CDR3 sequence (DNA): TGCAGCGTTGCCCTGGGAGCTGCCGATACGCAGTATTTT.